These 27 T cell receptor beta chains share one sample of origin, sequenced in a study of T-cell memory formation after mild COVID-19. TCRdb reprocessed the 5' RACE reads with MiXCR, giving one entry per CDR3 protein. Among 250,000 to 350,000 distinct CDR3 sequences listed, around 15% were seen once. Sequences were obtained from PBMCs or a T cell subset sorted from them (not recorded which). These receptors all come from a man aged 18-30 years who had mild COVID-19 (a few samples of this study predate the infection). Cell type and time point are not known.

The V gene is TRBV5-1, the J gene TRBJ2-4, with a tentative D call TRBD1 (5 bases). The CDR3 has 14 amino acids. Germline V lookup: CDR1 SGHRS, CDR2 YFSETQ. V lost 2 bases and J lost 5, with 11 bases in between. In DNA form, the CDR3 reads TGCGCCAGCAGCTTTGACAGTCAGCAAAACATTCAGTACTTC. As protein: CASSFDSQQNIQYF.

This clonotype was observed a handful of times. The chain combines TRBV4-3 with TRBJ2-5; 7 nucleotides line up with TRBD2. Trimming cost V 3 bases and J 2 bases; bases outside gene matches: 0. Per the germline V gene, CDR1 is LGHNA and CDR2 is YSLEER. CDR3 length: 13 residues. CDR3 residues: CASSQRGQETQYF. CDR3 bases: TGCGCCAGCAGCCAGCGGGGGCAAGAGACCCAGTACTTC.

This CDR3 reads CASGRNSNQPQHF. CDR3 nucleotides: TGTGCCAGCGGACGGAATAGCAATCAGCCCCAGCATTTT. V usage is TRBV6-6 and J usage is TRBJ1-5; D is unclear. Germline V gene lookup returns CDR1 MNHNY and CDR2 SVGAGI (reference sequence). Trimming took 8 bases from V and 0 from J, leaving 8 bases between them. This CDR3 comprises 13 residues.

This clonotype was seen more than once but under ten times. The chain recombines TRBV2 with TRBJ1-5, with D tentatively TRBD1 (6 bases). From germline, CDR1 is SNHLY and CDR2 FYNNEI. Trimming cost V 3 bases and J 7 bases, with 13 bases left between them. The CDR3 is 14 amino acids. The CDR3 nucleotides are TGTGCCAGCAGTGAGTCCTCGGGGGGCCAGCCCCAGCATTTT. Its protein product is CASSESSGGQPQHF.

J is TRBJ2-3 and V is TRBV29-1; D tentatively reads TRBD1 or TRBD2 (5 bases each). Germline V gene lookup returns CDR1 SQVTM and CDR2 ANQGSEA. The CDR3 sequence is 12 residues long. Trimming shortened V by 1 base and J by 4 bases, and 6 bases separated the two germline ends. The CDR3 nucleotides read TGCAGCGTTGAAGTGGGGGCAGATACGCAGTATTTT. This translates into CSVEVGADTQYF.

This clonotype was seen only a few times. V usage is TRBV6-1 and J usage is TRBJ2-7; 8 positions agree with TRBD1. The CDR3 sequence is 15 residues long. Germline V CDR1 and CDR2: MNHNS, SASEGT. V shed 1 base, J shed 2 bases, and the junction held 4 bases outside the gene matches. The CDR3 DNA is TGTGCCAGCAGTGAAGTTGGACAGGGCGCCTACGAGCAGTACGTC. This encodes CASSEVGQGAYEQYV.

Only a few counts were recorded for this clonotype. The chain employs TRBV4-3 and TRBJ2-1; TRBD2 aligns across 8 bases. Trimming at V came to 3 bases and at J to 5 bases, leaving 6 bases not matched to a gene. This CDR3 contains 15 residues. Germline V CDR1 and CDR2: LGHNA, YSLEER. The DNA of the CDR3 is TGCGCCAGCAGCCATGGACCGGGACTAGACAATGAGCAGTTCTTC. Translated: CASSHGPGLDNEQFF.

This clonotype came up a few times. The rearrangement joins TRBV5-1 to TRBJ1-5; the D is unclear. Germline V gives CDR1 SGHRS, CDR2 YFSETQ. V shed 4 bases and J shed 5 bases, with 13 bases lying between them. The CDR3 length is 14 residues. CDR3 DNA: TGCGCCAGCAGCCCATTGTCGATCGATCAGCCCCAGCATTTT. Its translation: CASSPLSIDQPQHF.

The chain has TRBV7-9 and TRBJ2-5; D unclear. Trimming shortened V by 8 bases and J by 1 base, and 8 bases separated the two germline ends. This CDR3 has 12 amino acids. The V gene's germline CDR1 is SEHNR and CDR2 FQNEAQ (reference sequence). CDR3 residues: CASGWSQETQYF. DNA for the CDR3: TGTGCCAGCGGGTGGTCCCAAGAGACCCAGTACTTC.

The chain carries TRBV7-2 and TRBJ2-5, with TRBD2 identical over 10 bases. The V and J ends lost 1 base and 5 bases, in that order; junction bases with no gene match: 7. The germline CDR1 and CDR2 sequences are SGHTA and FQGNSA. CDR3 length: 16 residues. The DNA of the CDR3 is TGTGCCAGCAGCTTAGTGGCTAGCGGGGGACTGGAGACCCAGTACTTC. This translates into CASSLVASGGLETQYF.

The chain uses TRBV9 and TRBJ1-5; D not resolved. Germline V CDR1 and CDR2: SGDLS, YYNGEE. The CDR3 loop spans 15 amino acids. V was pared by 0 bases and J by 5 bases, with 12 bases between. This CDR3 reads CASSVDGIGHQPQHF. The CDR3 nucleotides are TGTGCCAGCAGCGTAGATGGCATCGGGCATCAGCCCCAGCATTTT.

This clonotype appeared a few times. The V gene is TRBV6-2 or TRBV6-3, the J gene TRBJ2-7; weak D call: TRBD1 (6 bases). Germline CDR1 MNHEY, CDR2 SVGEGT. CDR3 length: 15 amino acids. V was cut by 7 bases and J by 0 bases, with 16 bases left in between. CDR3 nucleotides: TGTGCCAGCACCTCCGGGACACCTAACTCCTACGAGCAGTACTTC. Translating gives CASTSGTPNSYEQYF.

This CDR3 reads CASSPQPRFYGYTF. CDR3 bases: TGTGCCAGCAGCCCTCAACCCCGCTTCTATGGCTACACCTTC. V and J are TRBV3-1 and TRBJ1-2; D gene uncertain. V lost 4 bases to trimming and J lost 4 bases, with 13 bases between them. The CDR3 runs to 14 residues. In germline, CDR1 is LGHDT, CDR2 YNNKEL (reference sequence).

CDR3 sequence: CASSLERASSYNEQFF. In nucleotides, the CDR3 is TGTGCCAGCAGCCTGGAGCGGGCTAGCTCCTACAATGAGCAGTTCTTC. The chain carries TRBV7-3 and TRBJ2-1, with D perhaps matching TRBD2 (6 bases). Per the germline V gene, CDR1 is SGHTA and CDR2 is FQGTGA. Trimming removed 5 bases from V and 0 bases from J, with 14 bases in between. CDR3 length: 16 amino acids.

Notes on this clonotype: One junction end does not reproduce the germline sequence, and a read error may be involved. In nucleotides, the CDR3 is TGTGCCAGCAGCTTGAAAACGGTGTTCACATACACTGAGCAGTTCTTC. It translates to CASSLKTVFTYTEQFF. J is TRBJ2-1 and V is TRBV7-2; D unclear. Germline CDR1 SGHTA, CDR2 FQGNSA. This CDR3 has 16 residues.

This clonotype was detected a few times. The rearrangement joins TRBV12-3 or TRBV12-4 to TRBJ2-2; 7 nucleotides match TRBD1. This CDR3 is 15 amino acids long. The V gene end was trimmed by 6 bases and the J gene end by 6 bases; junction bases not matched to a gene: 10. This chain's CDR3 is CASSPGDRVAGELFF. CDR3 DNA: TGTGCCAGCAGCCCCGGGGACAGAGTTGCCGGGGAGCTGTTTTTT.

This chain connects TRBV5-6 to TRBJ2-3, with 8 nucleotides matching TRBD2. Germline-derived CDR1 and CDR2 are SGHDT and YYEEEE. The CDR3 has 16 amino acids. Trimming cost V 1 base and J 1 base; bases outside gene matches: 5. The CDR3 is CASSLRGGEGTDTQYF. Written as DNA, the CDR3 is TGTGCCAGCAGCTTGCGGGGGGGCGAGGGCACAGATACGCAGTATTTT. Combining the CDR3 with reference TRBV5-6 and TRBJ2-3 gives the whole variable domain DAGVTQSPTHLIKTRGQQVTLRCSPKSGHDTVSWYQQALGQGPQFIFQYYEEEERQRGNFPDRFSGHQFPNYSSELNVNALLLGDSALYLCASSLRGGEGTDTQYFGPGTRLTVL.

This chain connects TRBV4-3 to TRBJ2-3; D remains ambiguous. The length of the CDR3 is 13 residues. CDR1 LGHNA and CDR2 YSLEER come from the germline V gene. V lost 0 bases and J lost 9, with 10 bases in between. In DNA, the CDR3 is TGCGCCAGCAGCCAAGAGGTGTGGGGAACGCAGTATTTT. Translating gives CASSQEVWGTQYF.

This clonotype was picked up a small number of times. The V gene is TRBV20-1, the J gene TRBJ2-6, with D unresolved. Trimming left V 6 bases short and J 0 bases short, with 6 bases between. Per the germline V gene, CDR1 is DFQATT and CDR2 is SNEGSKA (reference sequence). CDR3 length equals 13 residues. The CDR3 sequence: CSAIPSGANVLTF. CDR3 nucleotides: TGCAGTGCCATTCCCTCTGGGGCCAACGTCCTGACTTTC.

Regarding this clonotype: One end of the junction varies from germline; a read error may be responsible. The CDR3 DNA sequence: TGCAGTGCTGGAGAATTCAGGGGTGAAAAACTGTTTTTT. Protein sequence: CSAGEFRGEKLFF. V gene TRBV20-1 combines with J gene TRBJ1-4, with D perhaps matching TRBD1 (6 bases). The CDR3 sequence is 13 residues long. CDR1 and CDR2 (germline): DFQATT, SNEGSKA (reference sequence).

A word on this clonotype: The junction departs from germline at one end; a sequencing error may be responsible. The chain couples TRBV5-1 to TRBJ2-5; weak D call: TRBD2 (5 bases). The CDR3 is 15 amino acids. Per germline, CDR1 SGHRS and CDR2 YFSETQ. The CDR3 region is CASRLAVGEGETQYF. The CDR3 DNA reads as TGCGCCAGCAGATTGGCAGTCGGTGAGGGAGAGACCCAGTACTTC.

A few counts support this clonotype. This chain links TRBV12-3 or TRBV12-4 with TRBJ2-3; D possibly corresponds to TRBD1 (6 bases). The CDR3 sequence is 16 residues long. V was pared by 6 bases and J by 0 bases, with 16 bases between. Written as DNA, the CDR3 is TGTGCCAGCAGAACCCGGACAGCCTCTAGCACAGATACGCAGTATTTT. Its protein product is CASRTRTASSTDTQYF.

This rearrangement joins TRBV15 to TRBJ2-1, with 10 bases identical to TRBD2. This CDR3 comprises 16 residues. Per germline, CDR1 LNHNV and CDR2 YYDKDF (reference sequence). The J segment lost 7 bases and the V segment lost 3 bases, leaving 9 bases of the junction unmatched. The CDR3 nucleotides read TGTGCCACCAGCAGGCCCCCGGGACTAGCGTTAAATGAGCAGTTCTTC. It translates to CATSRPPGLALNEQFF.

This clonotype was observed a handful of times. This CDR3 is CSARDLYGDNEQFF. The CDR3 DNA reads as TGCAGTGCTAGAGACTTATACGGGGACAATGAGCAGTTCTTC. This chain uses TRBV20-1 with TRBJ2-1, with D possibly matching TRBD2 (5 bases). The V gene lost 0 bases and the J gene lost 5 bases, with 11 bases spanning the gap. This CDR3 is built from 14 residues. The germline V gene encodes CDR1 DFQATT and CDR2 SNEGSKA (reference sequence).

This clonotype was counted only a few times. The genes are TRBV5-1 and TRBJ1-5; D unresolved. V was shortened by 6 bases and J by 0 bases, with 16 bases between the two germline ends. CDR1 is SGHRS, CDR2 YFSETQ, per germline. The CDR3 length is 16 residues. The CDR3 region is CASTKLRSDSNQPQHF. Written as DNA, the CDR3 is TGCGCCAGCACGAAATTGCGGTCCGATAGCAATCAGCCCCAGCATTTT.

This clonotype has a handful of counts. CDR3 protein: CASSQETATNYGYTF. The CDR3 DNA reads as TGTGCCAGCAGCCAAGAGACAGCAACTAACTATGGCTACACCTTC. The chain employs TRBV4-2 and TRBJ1-2; tentatively, D is TRBD1 (5 bases). V lost 0 bases to trimming and J lost 0 bases, with 8 bases between them. Per germline, CDR1 LGHNA and CDR2 YNFKEQ. The length of the CDR3 is 15 residues.

The rearrangement joins TRBV2 to TRBJ2-7, with D maybe TRBD1 (5 bases). Germline CDR1 and CDR2: SNHLY and FYNNEI. V was trimmed by 7 bases and J by 3 bases, leaving 10 bases between them. The CDR3 covers 12 residues. CDR3 protein: CASTRQLYEQYF. The CDR3 coding sequence is TGTGCCAGCACTCGACAGCTCTACGAGCAGTACTTC.